The 26 T cell receptor beta chains below come from one sample, sequenced in a study of blood T cell repertoires in COVID-19 (dated by TCRdb to 2020 to 2022). Libraries were built with the immunoSEQ multiplex PCR assay. Imported from immuneACCESS, the table was reduced by TCRdb to in-frame sequences with V and J called. These copies leave out some clones; in studies compared against another copy, an unresolved V gene accounts for under half, and the cause of the remainder is not known. This sample comprises 250,000 to 300,000 clones, roughly 80% of them detected only once. The leading ten clones occupy less than 5.5% of the sample. Material: PBMCs or T cells enriched from blood (not recorded which). These receptors were taken from a man aged 35-49 years who had been exposed to COVID-19.

This clone was picked up a small number of times. The chain links TRBV7-9 to TRBJ1-2; a possible D gene is TRBD1 (6 bases). The CDR3 sequence is 14 residues long. CDR1 and CDR2 from the germline V gene are SEHNR and FQNEAQ (reference sequence). The V and J ends lost 2 bases and 8 bases respectively, with 15 bases between them. CDR3 bases: TGTGCCAGCAGCTTAATCAACAGGGATGACGGCTACACCTTC. Translating it yields CASSLINRDDGYTF.

This clone was seen just once. The V call is TRBV2, the J call TRBJ2-5; 10 bases agree with TRBD1. The ends lost 6 bases at V and 3 bases at J; junction bases unmatched: 7. The CDR3 extends over 15 amino acids. Germline V gene sequence: CDR1 SNHLY, CDR2 FYNNEI. The CDR3 region has the DNA TGTGCCAGCAGGCTAGGGACAGGGGTCAAAGAGACCCAGTACTTC. Its translation: CASRLGTGVKETQYF.

This chain uses TRBV13 with TRBJ2-1; TRBD2 is a possible D gene (5 bases). CDR1 and CDR2 (germline): PRHDT, FYEKMQ (reference sequence). V was pared by 0 bases and J by 11 bases, with 8 bases between. The CDR3 totals 12 residues. This chain's CDR3 is CASSLGGNKQFF. The CDR3 region has the DNA TGTGCCAGCAGCTTAGGCGGGAATAAGCAGTTCTTC. Complete variable domain (other parts from reference TRBV13 and TRBJ2-1): AAGVIQSPRHLIKEKRETATLKCYPIPRHDTVYWYQQGPGQDPQFLISFYEKMQSDKGSIPDRFSAQQFSDYHSELNMSSLELGDSALYFCASSLGGNKQFFGPGTRLTVL.

The rearrangement links TRBV18 to TRBJ2-2; D is undetermined. CDR1 is KGHSH, CDR2 LQKENI, per germline. The CDR3 extends over 12 amino acids. Trimming took off 2 bases at V and 6 bases at J, with 4 bases between the two ends. The chain's CDR3 is CASSPYAGELFF. CDR3 nucleotide sequence: TGTGCCAGCTCACCATATGCCGGGGAGCTGTTTTTT.

The V call is TRBV3-1 (or the pseudogene TRBV3-2), the J call TRBJ2-2, with 7 nucleotides matching TRBD2. The CDR3 is 14 residues long. Germline V CDR1 and CDR2: LGHDT, YNNKEL (reference sequence). This CDR3 reads CATGLAGNTGELFF. Here the CDR3 DNA reads TGTGCTACGGGGTTAGCGGGGAACACCGGGGAGCTGTTTTTT.

The chain uses TRBV5-4 and TRBJ2-7; a weak D match, TRBD1 (6 bases). V shed 0 bases and J shed 3 bases, with 13 bases lying between them. The CDR3 is 15 amino acids. The germline V gene encodes CDR1 SGHNT and CDR2 YYREEE (reference sequence). The CDR3 region has the DNA TGTGCCAGCAGCTTGGATCCGGGACACTTCTACGAGCAGTACTTC. Translation: CASSLDPGHFYEQYF.

V gene TRBV3-1 (or the pseudogene TRBV3-2) combines with J gene TRBJ2-7, with D uncertain. Trimming pared 4 bases from V and 9 bases from J, leaving 16 bases between. Germline V CDR1 and CDR2: LGHDT, YNNKEL (reference sequence). The CDR3 runs 13 residues. The CDR3 spells CASSPDIHGMQYF. The CDR3 nucleotides are TGTGCCAGCAGCCCCGACATCCACGGAATGCAGTACTTC.

This clone was counted only a few times. J is TRBJ1-2 and V is TRBV4-1; 7 bases are shared with TRBD1. The junction had 3 bases not matched to a gene; V was cut back by 0 bases and J by 5 bases. CDR1 MGHRA and CDR2 YSYEKL come from the germline V gene. The CDR3 is 14 amino acids. CDR3 in amino acids: CASSQETGSYGYTF. The CDR3 region has the DNA TGCGCCAGCAGCCAAGAGACAGGGAGTTATGGCTACACCTTC.

The V call is TRBV28, the J call TRBJ1-2; TRBD1 is a possible D gene (6 bases). V was clipped by 2 bases and J by 2 bases, with 6 bases between them. Germline lookup yields CDR1 MDHEN and CDR2 SYDVKM. The length of the CDR3 is 13 residues. CDR3 in amino acids: CASSLGGNYGYTF. CDR3 DNA: TGTGCCAGCAGTTTAGGGGGCAACTATGGCTACACCTTC.

The chain has TRBV15 and TRBJ1-1, with D maybe TRBD1 (5 bases). Germline CDR1 and CDR2: LNHNV and YYDKDF (reference sequence). Trimming cost V 3 bases and J 4 bases, with 12 bases left between them. The CDR3 runs to 14 residues. Here the CDR3 DNA reads TGTGCCACCAGCAGTATGCGGGGACCCACTGAAGCTTTCTTT. It encodes CATSSMRGPTEAFF.

This clone was seen a single time. The CDR3 here is CASSPHYSGSFLNIQYF. As DNA, the CDR3 is TGTGCCAGCAGTCCTCATTATAGCGGGAGTTTTCTAAACATTCAGTACTTC. The chain is built from TRBV5-5 and TRBJ2-4, with 9 bases lining up with TRBD2. Germline V CDR1 and CDR2: SGHKS, YYEKEE (reference sequence). V lost 5 bases, J lost 6 bases, and 15 bases stayed unmatched. The CDR3 is made up of 17 amino acids.

The rearrangement joins TRBV12-3 or TRBV12-4 to TRBJ1-6, with D uncertain. Trimming shortened V by 3 bases and J by 9 bases, and 9 bases separated the two germline ends. The CDR3 covers 13 residues. CDR3 residues: CASSFREGSPLHF. The CDR3 coding sequence is TGTGCCAGCAGTTTCCGGGAGGGTTCACCCCTCCACTTT.

The J gene is TRBJ2-7, the V gene TRBV11-2, with a weak D call TRBD1 (6 bases). V lost 1 base to trimming and J lost 2 bases, with 9 bases between them. The CDR3 runs 14 residues. The germline CDR1 and CDR2 sequences are SGHAT and FQNNGV. CDR3 nucleotides: TGTGCCAGCAGCTTAGGGGACACCGCCTACGAGCAGTACTTC. Its translation is CASSLGDTAYEQYF.

CDR3 sequence reads: CASSPIAGGRSYEQYF. The CDR3 nucleotides are TGTGCCAGCTCACCCATAGCGGGAGGCCGATCCTACGAGCAGTACTTC. The chain uses TRBV18 and TRBJ2-7; 10 nucleotides line up with TRBD2. This CDR3 contains 16 residues. Germline CDR1 KGHSH, CDR2 LQKENI. V shed 3 bases, J shed 1 base, and the junction held 6 bases outside the gene matches.

The V gene is TRBV12-5, the J gene TRBJ2-6; unclear D gene. The germline V and J ends were trimmed by 10 bases and 2 bases, with 9 bases remaining between them. Germline values: CDR1 LGHNT, CDR2 FRNRAP. The CDR3 is made up of 13 amino acids. The CDR3 bases are TGTGCTACTTCTCTAACTGGGGCCAACGTCCTGACTTTC. Amino acid sequence: CATSLTGANVLTF.

This rearrangement joins TRBV21-1 to TRBJ2-7; the table assigns TRBD2, which was not confirmed against the DNA. TRBV21-1 is an annotated pseudogene. The CDR3 covers 13 residues. DNA of the CDR3: TGTGCCAGGATTAGCGGGAGGAGATACGAGCAGTACTTC. Its translation is CARISGRRYEQYF.

The chain uses TRBV11-3 and TRBJ1-1, with D tentatively TRBD1 (5 bases). Trimming cost V 5 bases and J 1 base, with 8 bases left between them. Per the germline V gene, CDR1 is SGHNT and CDR2 is YENEEA. This CDR3 spans 13 amino acids. CDR3 loop: CASSRGANTEAFF. The CDR3 DNA reads as TGTGCCAGCAGCCGCGGGGCGAACACTGAAGCTTTCTTT.

The chain carries TRBV7-9 and TRBJ2-7, with 8 bases matching TRBD1. Trimming at V came to 5 bases and at J to 2 bases, leaving 11 bases not matched to a gene. In germline, CDR1 is SEHNR, CDR2 FQNEAQ (reference sequence). This CDR3 contains 16 residues. The CDR3 DNA follows: TGTGCCAGCAGCCCCGGAGCGTACAGGGGGACCTACGAGCAGTACTTC. It codes for CASSPGAYRGTYEQYF.

This clone occurred many times. J is TRBJ1-2 and V is TRBV6-5, with 7 nucleotides matching TRBD1. CDR3 size: 14 residues. J gave up 4 bases and V 9 bases, and 11 bases lay outside the gene matches. Germline CDR1 reads MNHEY; CDR2 reads SVGAGI. The CDR3 nucleotides read TGTGCCAGTAGGGGACAGATTCTTTCCTATGGCTACACCTTC. This sequence encodes CASRGQILSYGYTF.

This chain joins TRBV27 and TRBJ2-1, with TRBD1 matching 8 bases. V shed 5 bases and J 0 bases; nucleotides not matched to a gene: 6. Germline V gene sequence: CDR1 MNHEY, CDR2 SMNVEV (reference sequence). The CDR3 length is 16 residues. CDR3 residues: CASSLGTGSSYNEQFF. CDR3 bases: TGTGCCAGCAGTCTGGGGACAGGTAGCTCCTACAATGAGCAGTTCTTC.

The chain combines TRBV18 with TRBJ2-5; possible D gene TRBD1, 6 bases. This CDR3 contains 14 residues. In germline, CDR1 is KGHSH, CDR2 LQKENI. V lost 6 bases and J lost 5, with 16 bases in between. The CDR3 here is CASSDPGVGETQYF. The CDR3 DNA follows: TGTGCCAGCTCGGATCCAGGGGTCGGGGAGACCCAGTACTTC.

This chain joins TRBV20-1 and TRBJ2-7; a possible D gene is TRBD1 (6 bases). This CDR3 is built from 10 residues. V gave up 3 bases and J gave up 7 bases, with 7 bases separating them. Looked up from germline, CDR1 is DFQATT and CDR2 is SNEGSKA (reference sequence). The CDR3 reads CSASQGEQYF. CDR3 nucleotide sequence: TGCAGTGCTAGTCAGGGGGAGCAGTACTTC.

The chain recombines TRBV7-8 with TRBJ1-5, with 9 bases matching TRBD1. The junction had 15 bases not matched to a gene; V was cut back by 5 bases and J by 4 bases. Per germline, CDR1 SGHVS and CDR2 FQNEAQ. CDR3 size: 18 residues. DNA for the CDR3: TGTGCCAGCAGCCCAATCTCGTCCCGGGACAGGGCGAATCAGCCCCAGCATTTT. Encoded protein: CASSPISSRDRANQPQHF.

V and J are TRBV7-3 and TRBJ1-1; 8 bases are a match to TRBD1. V shed 5 bases and J 6 bases; nucleotides not matched to a gene: 14. The CDR3 is 16 residues long. Looked up from germline, CDR1 is SGHTA and CDR2 is FQGTGA. CDR3 in amino acids: CASSQSAGQGASEAFF. DNA of the CDR3: TGTGCCAGCAGCCAATCGGCAGGGCAGGGGGCCTCTGAAGCTTTCTTT.

The V gene is TRBV28, the J gene TRBJ2-1, with 8 nucleotides matching TRBD2. V trimming: 6 bases; J trimming: 5 bases; junction bases outside the gene matches: 6. The CDR3 is 14 residues long. Per the germline V gene, CDR1 is MDHEN and CDR2 is SYDVKM. The CDR3 bases are TGTGCCAGCAGCCGGGGGGGAGGAGACAATGAGCAGTTCTTC. Translation gives CASSRGGGDNEQFF.

CDR3 nucleotide sequence: TGCGCCAGCAGCTTGGTTGGGCAGTCTACGGCTTTCTTT. It translates to CASSLVGQSTAFF. The chain couples TRBV5-1 to TRBJ1-1, with D unclear. The CDR3 runs 13 residues. Trimming took 0 bases from V and 11 from J, leaving 14 bases between them. CDR1 and CDR2 (germline): SGHRS, YFSETQ.